Listed here is a single T cell receptor beta chain. The data derive from a study of CD8+ T cells in alopecia areata. Sequencing templates came from extracted RNA that was reverse transcribed into cDNA. The repertoire was sequenced with immunoSEQ multiplex PCR; TCRdb's copy has only in-frame clones and lacks some. The data hold about 150,000 clones, with over 70% observed a single time. This CDR3 is 15 amino acids long. The germline gives CDR1 GTSNPN, CDR2 SVGIG (reference sequence). V dropped 0 bases and J dropped 1 base, with 12 bases sitting between them. The sequencing here drew on CD8+ T cells sorted from blood, taken at week 0. The receptor was derived from a human donor with alopecia areata. The V call is TRBV30, the J call TRBJ1-1; D uncertain. This CDR3 reads CAWSVADRPNTEAFF. The CDR3 region has the DNA TGTGCCTGGAGTGTTGCGGACCGACCGAACACTGAAGCTTTCTTT.